One and the same sample provided the 2 T cell receptor beta chains below, sequenced in a study of T cells in tuberculosis. The time point: new active TB diagnosis, blood taken before or within 7 days of starting treatment. The assay was immunoSEQ multiplex PCR, and TCRdb's table has in-frame clones only and misses some. The table shows tens of thousands of clones, with approximately 94% occurring only once. The sample was PBMCs, taken at tuberculosis diagnosis. These receptors were obtained from an adult with tuberculosis.

This clone has just one count. J is TRBJ1-2 and V is TRBV7-2; the match to TRBD1 covers 8 bases. V lost 5 bases, J lost 8 bases, and 4 bases stayed unmatched. Germline values: CDR1 SGHTA, CDR2 FQGNSA. CDR3 length equals 12 residues. The chain's CDR3 is CASSNRGYGYTF. The CDR3 DNA follows: TGTGCCAGCAGCAACAGGGGGTACGGCTACACCTTC.

This chain links TRBV28 with TRBJ2-2, with TRBD1 as a possible D gene (5 bases). CDR3 length: 14 amino acids. Trimming removed 3 bases at V and 6 bases at J, with 11 bases between. The germline gives CDR1 MDHEN, CDR2 SYDVKM. The CDR3 region is CASSFQGFAGELFF. CDR3 bases: TGTGCCAGCAGTTTTCAGGGTTTTGCCGGGGAGCTGTTTTTT.